These T cell receptor beta chains were read from a single sample in a study of graft-versus-host responses after intestinal transplantation. Antigens of these TCRs are unknown. The repertoire was sequenced with immunoSEQ multiplex PCR; TCRdb's copy has only in-frame clones and lacks some. The repertoire holds tens of thousands of clones, with 80% to 95% as singletons. This specimen consisted of unstimulated CD8+ T cells sorted from spleen or lymph node cells, obtained before intestinal transplant. The receptors originated from a human donor who received an intestinal transplant. CDR3s include the opening cysteine and the closing phenylalanine or tryptophan. Each record gives: J gene, D gene, V gene, clone size, CDR3 DNA, CDR3 protein. The D gene is left open where the match is weak. The size of a clone is reported for some rows only, either as once, few or many, or as a class for expanded clones.

TRBJ1-3,NA,TRBV6-1,few,TGTGCCAGCAGTGAGGGGTATGGAAACACCATATATTTT,CASSEGYGNTIYF
TRBJ1-1,NA,TRBV12-5,NA,TGTGCTAGTGGTTTGTCCCCTTACATCACAAACGAGAACACTGAAGCTTTCTTT,CASGLSPYITNENTEAFF
TRBJ2-7,NA,TRBV6-5,NA,TGTGCCAGCCGTTTGGGCGAAGAAACCTACGAGCAGTACTTC,CASRLGEETYEQYF
TRBJ2-2,NA,TRBV15,NA,TGTGCCACCAGAGGCTACCTCCCGAACACCGGGGAGCTGTTTTTT,CATRGYLPNTGELFF
TRBJ2-2,NA,TRBV30,NA,TGTGCCTGGAGTGTAGTCAGGGGGGACACCGGGGAGCTGTTTTTT,CAWSVVRGDTGELFF
TRBJ2-4,NA,TRBV10-3,NA,TGTGCCATCAGTGAATCAGGGCCGGAAAACATTCAGTACTTC,CAISESGPENIQYF
TRBJ2-2,NA,TRBV4-1,NA,TGCGCCAGCAGCCAAGTGGGGGTCCCCGGGGAGCTGTTTTTT,CASSQVGVPGELFF
TRBJ2-1,TRBD2,TRBV7-3,NA,TGTGCCAGCAGCTTAACGACAGCGGGGGACAATGAGCAGTTCTTC,CASSLTTAGDNEQFF
TRBJ2-2,NA,TRBV15,NA,TGTGCCACCAGCAGAGCAGGAGGGAACACCGGGGAGCTGTTTTTT,CATSRAGGNTGELFF
TRBJ1-6,NA,TRBV11-2,NA,TGTGCCAGCAGCGCCCTACGGGGTGGACAGCAGAATTCACCCCTCCACTTT,CASSALRGGQQNSPLHF
TRBJ2-4,NA,TRBV9,NA,TGTGCCAGCAGCGGAGGCCGTCGACGGGGTCGGGGCATTCAGTACTTC,CASSGGRRRGRGIQYF
TRBJ2-1,TRBD2,TRBV6-5,NA,TGTGCCAGCAGTCGGGGGGGGAATGAGCAGTTCTTC,CASSRGGNEQFF
TRBJ2-2,TRBD1,TRBV10-1,NA,TGCGCCAGCAGTCCCCAGACAGGGGGGAACACCGGGGAGCTGTTTTTT,CASSPQTGGNTGELFF
TRBJ1-2,NA,TRBV5-6,NA,TGTGCCAGCAGCCCCCTGGCCGGGCACTATGGCTACACCTTC,CASSPLAGHYGYTF
TRBJ2-3,NA,TRBV27,NA,TGTGCCAGCAGTAGGACATATAGCACAGATACGCAGTATTTT,CASSRTYSTDTQYF
TRBJ1-6,NA,TRBV9,NA,TGTGCCAGCAGCTCAGCCACCGGGACCGCGGGAAATAATTCACCCCTCCACTTT,CASSSATGTAGNNSPLHF
TRBJ2-1,NA,TRBV5-5,NA,TGTGCCAGCAGCTTGATAGCGGCGGTTGTATCCTACAATGAGCAGTTCTTC,CASSLIAAVVSYNEQFF
TRBJ1-1,NA,TRBV6-1,NA,TGTGCCAGCAGTGAAAGCCGGCGTGAAGCTTTCTTT,CASSESRREAFF
TRBJ2-2,TRBD1,TRBV19,NA,TGTGCCAGTAGTGGGGGACAGGGGGACACCGGGGAGCTGTTTTTT,CASSGGQGDTGELFF
TRBJ1-4,NA,TRBV5-5,NA,TGTGCCAGCAGAGCTTTCTTGGTTTCTAATGAAAAACTGTTTTTT,CASRAFLVSNEKLFF
TRBJ1-5,NA,TRBV5-1,NA,TGCGCCAGCAGCTTGGACCCGGTTGGCAGCAATCAGCCCCAGCATTTT,CASSLDPVGSNQPQHF
TRBJ2-7,NA,TRBV21-1,NA,TGTGCCAGCAGCAAACGCGGGCGGTCCCCCTACGAGCAGTACTTC,CASSKRGRSPYEQYF
TRBJ1-6,NA,TRBV27,NA,TGTGCCAGCACGGCTGGGGGCCCTAGGTCACCCCTCCACTTT,CASTAGGPRSPLHF
TRBJ1-5,TRBD1,TRBV7-2,once,TGTGCCAGCAGCTTAAGGGAGGACAGGGTCCAGCCCCAGCATTTT,CASSLREDRVQPQHF
TRBJ1-5,NA,TRBV5-6,NA,TGTGCCAGCAGCTTGGGCGTACAAAGAGGAGGTCAGCCCCAGCATTTT,CASSLGVQRGGQPQHF
TRBJ1-6,NA,TRBV7-7,NA,TGTGCCAGCAGCCGGGACCTCCTCCCGAGGATACCCCACTTT,CASSRDLLPRIPHF
TRBJ1-2,NA,TRBV6-6,NA,TGTGCCAGCAGTTCCGAAAATGACCGGGTGAGCTACACCTTC,CASSSENDRVSYTF
TRBJ1-1,NA,TRBV10-3,NA,TGTGCCATCAGGGAACGGAACACTGAAGCTTTCTTT,CAIRERNTEAFF
TRBJ2-1,NA,TRBV19,NA,TGTGCCAGTAGTATTATCCCCTGGGGGACTGAGCAGTTCTTC,CASSIIPWGTEQFF
TRBJ2-1,NA,TRBV9,NA,TGTGCCAGCAGCGTAGATGGAACCAATGAGCAGTTCTTC,CASSVDGTNEQFF
TRBJ2-2,TRBD2,TRBV2,NA,TGTGCCAGCAGTGTTAGCGGGAGAGACACCGGGGAGCTGTTTTTT,CASSVSGRDTGELFF
TRBJ1-4,NA,TRBV5-5,NA,TGTGCCAGCAGGTCCCGGGACAAATGGGAGGCTAATGAAAAACTGTTTTTT,CASRSRDKWEANEKLFF
TRBJ1-4,NA,TRBV29-1,NA,TGCAGCGTTGCAACAGGAAATGAAAAACTGTTTTTT,CSVATGNEKLFF
TRBJ2-2,NA,TRBV15,NA,TGTGCCACCAGCAGAGTGAACGATAACACCGGGGAGCTGTTTTTT,CATSRVNDNTGELFF
TRBJ2-6,NA,TRBV7-9,NA,TGTGCCAGCAGCTTAGCCTGGGAGGCCTGGGCCAACGTCCTGACTTTC,CASSLAWEAWANVLTF
TRBJ2-3,TRBD2,TRBV11-1,NA,TGTGCCAGCAGCTCGCCGGGACTAGCGGGAGTCGGCACAGATACGCAGTATTTT,CASSSPGLAGVGTDTQYF
TRBJ1-1,NA,TRBV7-2,once,TGTGCCAGCAGCCGCACGAACACTGAAGCTTTCTTT,CASSRTNTEAFF
TRBJ2-4,TRBD1,TRBV2,NA,TGTGCCAGCCGGACAGGGGAAAACATTCAGTACTTC,CASRTGENIQYF
TRBJ1-2,TRBD1,TRBV10-2,NA,TGCGCCAGCAGTCTTATAACCCCCGGGACAGGGACCTATGGCTACACCTTC,CASSLITPGTGTYGYTF
TRBJ1-1,NA,TRBV2,NA,TGTGCCAGCAGCCAGGTAGTGAACACTGAAGCTTTCTTT,CASSQVVNTEAFF
TRBJ2-7,TRBD1,TRBV28,once,TGTGCCAGCAGTCCCCGGGACAGCGGATTCGAGCAGTACTTC,CASSPRDSGFEQYF
TRBJ2-5,NA,TRBV11-2,once,TGTGCCAGCAGCCCAGAGACTAGGCGAGAGACCCAGTACTTC,CASSPETRRETQYF
TRBJ2-7,NA,TRBV6-5,NA,TGTGCCAGCAGGCTCCAGACGGTCGGCGACGAGCAGTACTTC,CASRLQTVGDEQYF
TRBJ1-4,NA,TRBV5-1,NA,TGCGCCAGCAGCTTGTTGGGGGCGGCAACTAATGAAAAACTGTTTTTT,CASSLLGAATNEKLFF
TRBJ2-2,NA,TRBV30,NA,TGTGCCTGGAGTGTAACTGATGTTGGCGGGGAGCTGTTTTTT,CAWSVTDVGGELFF
TRBJ2-1,TRBD2,TRBV11-3,NA,TGTGCCAGCAGCTTGGGGACTAGCGGGAAAGGGAATGAGCAGTTCTTC,CASSLGTSGKGNEQFF
TRBJ1-5,NA,TRBV28,once,TGTGCCAGCAGGGCGACCGGGAGTTACCCATTTGAGCCCCAGCATTTT,CASRATGSYPFEPQHF
TRBJ1-4,NA,TRBV7-2,once,TGTGCCAGCAGCTTAGTTGGGGCGCCACCTTCCTTTAATGAAAAACTGTTTTTT,CASSLVGAPPSFNEKLFF
TRBJ2-4,NA,TRBV9,NA,TGTGCCAGCAGCCCGGACCTAGCCAAAAACATTCAGTACTTC,CASSPDLAKNIQYF
TRBJ1-1,TRBD1,TRBV7-9,NA,TGTGCCAGCATCTCGACAGGGGGGGAGGAAGCTTTCTTT,CASISTGGEEAFF
TRBJ2-3,TRBD2,TRBV11-2,NA,TGTGCCAGCAGCTTAGTTCACCCCTCTAGCGGCGGGGATACGCAGTATTTT,CASSLVHPSSGGDTQYF